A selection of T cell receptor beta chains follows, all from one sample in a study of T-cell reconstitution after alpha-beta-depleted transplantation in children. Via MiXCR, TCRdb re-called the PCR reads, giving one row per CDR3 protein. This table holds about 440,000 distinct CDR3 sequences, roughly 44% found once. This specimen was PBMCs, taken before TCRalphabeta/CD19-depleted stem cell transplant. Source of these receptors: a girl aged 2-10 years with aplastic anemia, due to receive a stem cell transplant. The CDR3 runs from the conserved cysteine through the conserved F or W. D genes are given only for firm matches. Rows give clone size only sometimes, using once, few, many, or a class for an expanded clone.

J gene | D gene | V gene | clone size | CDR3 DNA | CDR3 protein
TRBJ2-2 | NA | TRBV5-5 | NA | TGTGCCAGCAGCTTGCAGGGGTCGGGAAGCACCGGGGAGCTGTTTTTT | CASSLQGSGSTGELFF
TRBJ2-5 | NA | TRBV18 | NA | TGTGCCAGCTCACCACCTATTCGCCAAGAGACCCAGTACTTC | CASSPPIRQETQYF
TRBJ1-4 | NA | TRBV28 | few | TGTGCCAGCAGTTTAGAATTCTGGGGCCGACTGTTTTTT | CASSLEFWGRLFF
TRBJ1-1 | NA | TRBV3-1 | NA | TGTGCCAGCAGCCAATATCAGGGCAACACTGAAGCTTTCTTT | CASSQYQGNTEAFF
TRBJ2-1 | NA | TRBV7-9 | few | TGTGCCAGCAGCTTAGGGGGAGGTGCTCCGTACAATGAGCAGTTCTTC | CASSLGGGAPYNEQFF
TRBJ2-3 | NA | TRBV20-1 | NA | TGCAGTGCTAGGGCTAAACAGGGCGGGATCGTAGATACGCAGTATTTT | CSARAKQGGIVDTQYF
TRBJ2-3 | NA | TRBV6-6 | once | TGTGCCACCTGGTTGGCAGATACGCAGTATTTT | CATWLADTQYF
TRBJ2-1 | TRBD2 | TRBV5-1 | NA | TGCGCCAGCAGCTCTAGCGGGGGAGACTACAATGAGCAGTTCTTC | CASSSSGGDYNEQFF
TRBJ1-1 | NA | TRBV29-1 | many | TGCAGCGTTAGGACAGTGGACCTTATGAACACTGAAGCTTTCTTT | CSVRTVDLMNTEAFF
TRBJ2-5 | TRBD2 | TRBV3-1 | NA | TGTGCCAGCTGTTCCCTTGGGGAGCGGGAGGGAAAGAACCAAGAGACCCAGTACTTC | CASCSLGEREGKNQETQYF
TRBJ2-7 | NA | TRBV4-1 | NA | TGCGCCAGCAGCCAAGACATCTCGGGTGAGCAGTACTTC | CASSQDISGEQYF
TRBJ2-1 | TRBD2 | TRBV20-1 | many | TGCAGTGCGCTTGGGACTAGCGGGAGAAGCGATGAGCAGTTCTTC | CSALGTSGRSDEQFF
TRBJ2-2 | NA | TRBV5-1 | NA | TGCGCCAGCAGCACCCGGGACCAGAACACCGGGGAGCTGTTTTTT | CASSTRDQNTGELFF
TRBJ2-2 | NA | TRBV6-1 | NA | TGTGCCAGCAGTGAAGATTTATGGGGGGCAGGGACCGGGGAGCTGTTTTTT | CASSEDLWGAGTGELFF
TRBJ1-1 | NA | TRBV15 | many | TGTGCCACCGGGACGGGGAACACTGAAGCTTTCTTT | CATGTGNTEAFF
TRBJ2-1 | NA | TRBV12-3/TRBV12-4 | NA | TGTGCCAGCAGTTTGTGGCCCAATGAGCAGTTCTTC | CASSLWPNEQFF
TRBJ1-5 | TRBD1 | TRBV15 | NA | TGTGCCACCAGTGGCGGGACAGGGGGTGGTCAGCCCCAGCATTTT | CATSGGTGGGQPQHF
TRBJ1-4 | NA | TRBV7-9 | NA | TGTGCCACCTCGCTCCTGCAGCTAACTAATGAAAAACTGTTTTTT | CATSLLQLTNEKLFF
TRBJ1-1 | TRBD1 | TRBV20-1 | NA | TGCAGTGCCCCCGGACAGGGGGGGCTCCTGAGGGAAGCTTTCTTT | CSAPGQGGLLREAFF
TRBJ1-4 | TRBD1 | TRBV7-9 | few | TGTGCCAGCAGCTCTTGGGACAGCCTTAATGAAAAACTGTTTTTT | CASSSWDSLNEKLFF
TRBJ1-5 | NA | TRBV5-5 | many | TGTGCCAGCAGCGAAGGATGGGTGGGCAATCAGCCCCAGCATTTT | CASSEGWVGNQPQHF
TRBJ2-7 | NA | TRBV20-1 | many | TGCAGTGCGAGCGCCCCGGGGTACGAGCAGTACTTC | CSASAPGYEQYF
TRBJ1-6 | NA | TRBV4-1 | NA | TGCGCCAGCAGCCAGCGATCCCTCCAGGAGTCCTCACCCCTCCACTTT | CASSQRSLQESSPLHF
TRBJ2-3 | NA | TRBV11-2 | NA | TGTGCCAGCAGGGCTACTAGCTATACGCAGTATTTT | CASRATSYTQYF